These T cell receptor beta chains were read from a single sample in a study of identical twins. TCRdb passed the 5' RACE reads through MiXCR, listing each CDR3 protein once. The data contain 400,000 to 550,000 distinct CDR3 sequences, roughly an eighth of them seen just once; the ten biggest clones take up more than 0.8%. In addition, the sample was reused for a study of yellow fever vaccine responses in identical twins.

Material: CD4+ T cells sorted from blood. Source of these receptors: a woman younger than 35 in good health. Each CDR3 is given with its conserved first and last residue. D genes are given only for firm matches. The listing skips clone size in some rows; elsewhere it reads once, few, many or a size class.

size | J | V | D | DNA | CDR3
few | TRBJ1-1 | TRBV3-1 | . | TGTGCCAGCAGCCAAGAGGCAGGGAGGTTAATGAACACTGAAGCTTTCTTT | CASSQEAGRLMNTEAFF
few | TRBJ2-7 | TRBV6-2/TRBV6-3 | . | TGTGCCAGCTGTACCAGGGTCCACGAGCAGTACTTC | CASCTRVHEQYF
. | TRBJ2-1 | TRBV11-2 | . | TGTGCCAGCAGCTTAGGGGTCAGGGTCGCCTACAATGAGCAGTTCTTC | CASSLGVRVAYNEQFF
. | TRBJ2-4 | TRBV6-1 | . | TGTGCCAGTCACGCGGGGAAAGGGGAAAACATTCAGTACTTC | CASHAGKGENIQYF
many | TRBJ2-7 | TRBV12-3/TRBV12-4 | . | TGTGCCAGCAGTAATAGGATGTCTAGCGACACCTACGAGCAGTACTTC | CASSNRMSSDTYEQYF
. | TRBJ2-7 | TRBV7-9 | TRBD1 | TGTGCCAGCAGCGCCCGGACAGGGGGCAACTACGAGCAGTACTTC | CASSARTGGNYEQYF
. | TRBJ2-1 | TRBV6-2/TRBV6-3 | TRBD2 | TGTGCCAGCATGTTTTCACTAGCGGGAAGGAATGAGCAGTTCTTC | CASMFSLAGRNEQFF
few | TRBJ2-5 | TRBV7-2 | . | TGTGCCAGCACCCAACCCGCGTGGAAGACCCAGTACTTC | CASTQPAWKTQYF
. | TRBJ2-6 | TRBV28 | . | TGTGCCAGCAGTTCTCCCGGTTCTGGGGCCAACGTCCTGACTTTC | CASSSPGSGANVLTF
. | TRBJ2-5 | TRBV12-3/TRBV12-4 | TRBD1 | TGTGCCAGCACTGCACAGGGGTCGGTAGAGACCCAGTACTTC | CASTAQGSVETQYF
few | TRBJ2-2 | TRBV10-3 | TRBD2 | TGTGCCATCAGTGAGTCTAGGATAGCGGGGGGAGCAAGGAACACCGGGGAGCTGTTTTTT | CAISESRIAGGARNTGELFF
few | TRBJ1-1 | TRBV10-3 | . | TGTGCCACGGCGGCGGGGTTGAACACTGAAGCTTTCTTT | CATAAGLNTEAFF
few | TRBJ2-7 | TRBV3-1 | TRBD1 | TGTGCCAGCAGCCCCTGGGACAGCACCTACGAGCAGTACTTC | CASSPWDSTYEQYF
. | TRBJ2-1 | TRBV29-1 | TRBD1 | TGCAGCGCTCGAGACAGGGAAGTATACAATGAGCAGTTCTTC | CSARDREVYNEQFF
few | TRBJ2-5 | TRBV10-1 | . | TGCGCCAGCAGTGAGGACGGGTCTGAAGAGACCCAGTACTTC | CASSEDGSEETQYF
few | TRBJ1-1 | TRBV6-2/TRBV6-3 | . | TGTGCCAGCAGTTACTCTGGGTTCACTGAAGCTTTCTTT | CASSYSGFTEAFF
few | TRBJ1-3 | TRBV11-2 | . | TGTGCCACCGGGGCGGCTTTTGGAAACACCATATATTTT | CATGAAFGNTIYF
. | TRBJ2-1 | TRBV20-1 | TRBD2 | TGCAGTGCTAGAGATGGGACTAGTAAGAGAAATGAGCAGTTCTTC | CSARDGTSKRNEQFF
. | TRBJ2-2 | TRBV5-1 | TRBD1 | TGCGCCAGCAGCACAGCCGGGACAGGGCATCCCACCGGGGAGCTGTTTTTT | CASSTAGTGHPTGELFF
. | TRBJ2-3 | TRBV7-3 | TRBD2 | TGTGCCAGCAGCTTAAAAGCGGGGGGGCTTTTGGGTACAGATACGCAGTATTTT | CASSLKAGGLLGTDTQYF
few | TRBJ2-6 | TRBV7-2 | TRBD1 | TGTGCCAGCAGCTTACCCGCCAGCAGGGACAGGGGGCGCCGGACTGGGGCCAACGTCCTGACTTTC | CASSLPASRDRGRRTGANVLTF
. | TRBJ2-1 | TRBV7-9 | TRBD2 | TGTGCCAGCAGCCCGGGACTAGCGGGAGCCAGGGATGAGCAGTTCTTC | CASSPGLAGARDEQFF
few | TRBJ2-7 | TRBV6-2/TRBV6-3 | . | TGTGCCAGCAGTTACGGGACACACTACGAGCAGTACTTC | CASSYGTHYEQYF
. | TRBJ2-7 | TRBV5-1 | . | TGCGCCAGCAGCTTCATGGGGAGCCCCTACGAGCAGTACTTC | CASSFMGSPYEQYF
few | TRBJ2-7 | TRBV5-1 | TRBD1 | TGCGCCAGCAGCTTGAGGAATCCAGGGGGCGGAAGTGGCAAGATCTACGAGCAGTACTTC | CASSLRNPGGGSGKIYEQYF
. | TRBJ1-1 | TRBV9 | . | TGTGCCAGCAGCGCCTCACGGCGGGAGGGCTGGAACACTGAAGCTTTCTTT | CASSASRREGWNTEAFF
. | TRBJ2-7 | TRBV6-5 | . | TGTGCCAGCAGTTACTCGGAGGCCTCCTCCTACGAGCAGTACTTC | CASSYSEASSYEQYF
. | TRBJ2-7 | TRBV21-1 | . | TGTGCCAGCAGCAAAGACCACAACGAGCAGTACTTC | CASSKDHNEQYF
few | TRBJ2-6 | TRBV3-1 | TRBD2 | TGTGCCAGCAGCCAGGTCGGGACTAGTGGGGCCAACGTCCTGACTTTC | CASSQVGTSGANVLTF
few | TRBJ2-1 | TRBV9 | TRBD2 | TGTGCCAGCAGCGTAGGGCTAGCGGGGGAGGCCTACAATGAGCAGTTCTTC | CASSVGLAGEAYNEQFF
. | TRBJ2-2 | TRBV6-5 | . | TGTGCCAGCAGCCTCGAGTACACCGGGGAGCTGTTTTTT | CASSLEYTGELFF
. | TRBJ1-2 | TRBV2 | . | TGTGCCAGCAGACCACAGGGTAACTATGGCTACACCTTC | CASRPQGNYGYTF
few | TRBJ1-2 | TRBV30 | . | TGTGCCTGGAGGACCGGACGGAACTATGGCTACACCTTC | CAWRTGRNYGYTF
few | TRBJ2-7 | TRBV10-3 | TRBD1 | TGTGCCATATCCCGCACCGGGACAGGGTTTGAGCAGTACTTC | CAISRTGTGFEQYF
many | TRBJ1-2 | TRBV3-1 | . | TGTGCCAGCAGCCCCTCAGTCAATTATGGCTACACCTTC | CASSPSVNYGYTF
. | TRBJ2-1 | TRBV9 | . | TGTGCCAGCAGCGCCGAGGGCAGGGAGCAGTTCTTC | CASSAEGREQFF
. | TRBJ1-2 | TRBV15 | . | TGTGCCACCAGCGCTAGAGGAAGGACAGAGAACTATGGCTACACCTTC | CATSARGRTENYGYTF
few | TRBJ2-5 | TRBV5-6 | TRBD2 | TGTGCCAGCAGCTTGGGGACTAGCGGGATAGTAGAGACCCAGTACTTC | CASSLGTSGIVETQYF
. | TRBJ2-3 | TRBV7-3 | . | TGTGCCAGCAGGGGGATTCTTGACACAGATACGCAGTATTTT | CASRGILDTDTQYF
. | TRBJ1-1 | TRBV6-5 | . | TGTGCCAGCAGTTACTCGCGGGGCAGGGCTGAAGCTTTCTTT | CASSYSRGRAEAFF
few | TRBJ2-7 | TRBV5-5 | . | TGTGCCAGCAGCTTTCAACAAGGGGGTGTCTACGAGCAGTACTTC | CASSFQQGGVYEQYF
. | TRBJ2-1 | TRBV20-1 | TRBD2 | TGCAGTGCTACGTACGCCGTAGCGGGCTCCTACAATGAGCAGTTCTTC | CSATYAVAGSYNEQFF
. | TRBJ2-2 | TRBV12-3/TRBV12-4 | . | TGTGCCAGCAGGCCCACCGGGAACCCCTCGAACACCGGGGAGCTGTTTTTT | CASRPTGNPSNTGELFF
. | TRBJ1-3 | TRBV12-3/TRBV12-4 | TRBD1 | TGTGCCAGCATATCAGGGGGCGCTGGAAACACCATATATTTT | CASISGGAGNTIYF
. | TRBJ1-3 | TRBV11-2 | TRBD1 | TGTGCCAGCAGTCCGATTAACAGGGGGTCATTCTCTGGAAACACCATATATTTT | CASSPINRGSFSGNTIYF
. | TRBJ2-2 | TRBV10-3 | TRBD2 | TGTGCCATCTGCCCCTCCCTCCGACTAGCGGGAAGGGCCGGGGAGCTGTTTTTT | CAICPSLRLAGRAGELFF
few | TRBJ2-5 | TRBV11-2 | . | TGTGCCAGCAGCTTAGGAGGGGCTGGAAAGACCCAGTACTTC | CASSLGGAGKTQYF
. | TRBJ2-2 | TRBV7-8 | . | TGTGCCAGCCCCGGGAGCCCGAGCACCGGGGAGCTGTTTTTT | CASPGSPSTGELFF
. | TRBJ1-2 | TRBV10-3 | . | TGTGCCATCAGTGACCGGGACACCCTGAACTATGGCTACACCTTC | CAISDRDTLNYGYTF
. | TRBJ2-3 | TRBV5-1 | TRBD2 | TGCGCCAGCAACCATATTACGGCGGGGGGCCGCACAGATACGCAGTATTTT | CASNHITAGGRTDTQYF
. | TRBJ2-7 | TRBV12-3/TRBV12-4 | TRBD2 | TGTGCCAGCAGTCGGCGGGCGACTAGCGGCCTATCCTACGAGCAGTACTTC | CASSRRATSGLSYEQYF
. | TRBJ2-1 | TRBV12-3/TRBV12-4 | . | TGTGCCAGCAGCCCCGACGGGGTCTCCTACAATGAGCAGTTCTTC | CASSPDGVSYNEQFF
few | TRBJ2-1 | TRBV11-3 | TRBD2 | TGTGCCAGCAGCTCACACCGACTAGCGGGAGACAATGAGCAGTTCTTC | CASSSHRLAGDNEQFF
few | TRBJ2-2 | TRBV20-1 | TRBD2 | TGCAGTGCTAGAGATCGCCCTAGCGGGGGGGCCGGGGAGCTGTTTTTT | CSARDRPSGGAGELFF
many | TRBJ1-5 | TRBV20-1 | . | TGCAGTGCTAGTCAGACCAATCAGCCCCAGCATTTT | CSASQTNQPQHF
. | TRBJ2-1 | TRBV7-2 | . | TGTGCCAGCAGCCCTGGACAGACGCGAGGCAATGAGCAGTTCTTC | CASSPGQTRGNEQFF
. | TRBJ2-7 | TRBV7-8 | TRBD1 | TGTGCCAGCAGCTTAGCGCAGGGGGCGGTTCCCTCCTTC | CASSLAQGAVPSF